A single sample gave rise to the 25 T cell receptor beta chains below, sequenced in a study of somatic mutations in cytotoxic T cells in rheumatoid arthritis. Measured with immunoSEQ multiplex PCR; TCRdb has only the in-frame clones, and not every one. The sample lists roughly 10,000 clones, 81% occurring once. Sequenced input: CD8+ T cells sorted from blood. These receptors originate from a woman between 45 and 60 years old in good health.

The sample holds one count of this clone. The rearrangement uses TRBV7-9 and TRBJ2-5, with 8 bases identical to TRBD2. Per the germline V gene, CDR1 is SEHNR and CDR2 is FQNEAQ (reference sequence). V was pared by 2 bases and J by 5 bases, with 4 bases of the junction left unmatched. There are 14 residues in the CDR3. The CDR3 here is CASSLSRGGETQYF. The CDR3 region has the DNA TGTGCCAGCAGCTTATCTCGGGGGGGGGAGACCCAGTACTTC.

V is TRBV27 and J is TRBJ2-2, with D tentatively TRBD2 (6 bases). CDR3 length: 16 residues. Germline V gene data show CDR1 as MNHEY and CDR2 as SMNVEV (reference sequence). The V and J ends lost 5 bases and 3 bases respectively, with 16 bases between them. CDR3 nucleotide sequence: TGTGCCAGCAGTGGGGGGTGGGGGACCTACACCGGGGAGCTGTTTTTT. Protein sequence: CASSGGWGTYTGELFF.

The V gene is TRBV27, the J gene TRBJ2-2, with D unclear. Germline CDR1 reads MNHEY; CDR2 reads SMNVEV (reference sequence). V shed 0 bases and J shed 8 bases, with 7 bases lying between them. There are 13 residues in the CDR3. The CDR3 DNA sequence: TGTGCCAGCAGTTTATCGATACGGGGGGAGCTGTTTTTT. This sequence encodes CASSLSIRGELFF.

V gene TRBV19 combines with J gene TRBJ2-1; the D gene is possibly TRBD2 (6 bases). Germline-derived CDR1 and CDR2 are LNHDA and SQIVND (reference sequence). The CDR3 totals 14 residues. The germline V and J ends were trimmed by 5 bases and 6 bases, with 14 bases remaining between them. In DNA, the CDR3 is TGTGCCAGTAGTGGTGGACTACCGGGCAATGAGCAGTTCTTC. Its translation is CASSGGLPGNEQFF.

J is TRBJ1-5 and V is TRBV5-1, with 7 bases fitting TRBD1. The CDR3 is 16 residues long. With V trimmed by 0 bases and J by 2 bases, 5 bases remained unmatched. Germline V gene lookup returns CDR1 SGHRS and CDR2 YFSETQ. The CDR3 DNA reads TGCGCCAGCAGCTTGGACCACAGGGGTGGCAATCAGCCCCAGCATTTT. Protein: CASSLDHRGGNQPQHF.

The V call is TRBV10-3, the J call TRBJ1-5, with TRBD1 identical over 7 bases. The CDR3 extends over 16 amino acids. V lost 2 bases to trimming and J lost 9 bases; unmatched junction nucleotides: 13. CDR1 and CDR2 from the germline V gene are ENHRY and SYGVKD. The CDR3 is CAISEETGISQGPQHF. The CDR3 bases are TGTGCCATCAGTGAGGAGACAGGGATCTCCCAGGGGCCCCAGCATTTT.

The chain employs TRBV23-1 and TRBJ1-2; D might be TRBD1 (5 bases). TRBV23-1 is labeled an ORF, and its function is uncertain. Trimming cost V 2 bases and J 3 bases, with 7 bases left between them. The CDR3 is 13 amino acids. The CDR3 DNA sequence: TGCGCCAGCAGTCAAGGGACTCACTATGGCTACACCTTC. This codes for CASSQGTHYGYTF.

This sequence joins TRBV6-1 and TRBJ1-1, with 9 bases fitting TRBD1. V lost 6 bases to trimming and J lost 6 bases; unmatched junction nucleotides: 8. The CDR3 totals 14 residues. Germline V gene sequence: CDR1 MNHNS, CDR2 SASEGT. The CDR3 reads CASSPTGGRAEAFF. The CDR3, as DNA: TGTGCCAGCAGCCCCACAGGGGGCCGAGCTGAAGCTTTCTTT.

The chain links TRBV4-3 to TRBJ2-3, with D tentatively TRBD1 (5 bases). This CDR3 region has 15 residues. Trimming removed 2 bases from V and 2 bases from J, with 11 bases in between. Germline V gene sequence: CDR1 LGHNA, CDR2 YSLEER. The CDR3 sequence: CASSQQGDLTDTQYF. CDR3 nucleotides: TGCGCCAGCAGCCAACAGGGCGACCTCACAGATACGCAGTATTTT.

V and J are TRBV30 and TRBJ2-1, with 7 bases aligning to TRBD2. The CDR3 has 13 residues. The germline V gene has CDR1 GTSNPN and CDR2 SVGIG (reference sequence). Trimming took 7 bases from V and 9 from J; bases not matched to a gene: 12. CDR3 in amino acids: CALGGISGPEQFF. The CDR3 nucleotides are TGTGCCTTGGGGGGTATTAGCGGGCCTGAGCAGTTCTTC.

V and J are TRBV6-5 and TRBJ2-4; 8 bases fit TRBD1. In germline, CDR1 is MNHEY, CDR2 SVGAGI. This CDR3 comprises 13 residues. V trimming: 5 bases; J trimming: 6 bases; junction bases outside the gene matches: 3. Written as DNA, the CDR3 is TGTGCCAGCAGTGCACAGGGGGGAAACATTCAGTACTTC. Residues: CASSAQGGNIQYF.

DNA for the CDR3: TGTGCCAGCTCCACCCAGGGAGGGGGGACCCAAGAGACCCAGTACTTC. Protein: CASSTQGGGTQETQYF. The chain is built from TRBV18 and TRBJ2-5; D may be TRBD2 (7 bases). Looked up from germline, CDR1 is KGHSH and CDR2 is LQKENI. V lost 6 bases and J 1 base, leaving 18 bases between the germline ends. The CDR3 covers 16 residues. Together with reference TRBV18 and TRBJ2-5, the CDR3 gives the full variable domain: NAGVMQNPRHLVRRRGQEARLRCSPMKGHSHVYWYRQLPEEGLKFMVYLQKENIIDESGMPKERFSAEFPKEGPSILRIQQVVRGDSAAYFCASSTQGGGTQETQYFGPGTRLLVL.

The J gene is TRBJ2-7, the V gene TRBV5-6, with 9 bases matching TRBD2. The J segment lost 0 bases and the V segment lost 5 bases, leaving 6 bases of the junction unmatched. Germline CDR1 is SGHDT and CDR2 is YYEEEE. The CDR3 is made up of 15 amino acids. The CDR3 spells CASRGNSGGSYEQYF. CDR3 DNA: TGTGCCAGCAGGGGAAATAGCGGGGGCTCCTACGAGCAGTACTTC.

The rearrangement joins TRBV5-1 to TRBJ2-7, with a possible D match to TRBD2 (6 bases). V was shortened by 5 bases and J by 3 bases, with 18 bases between the two germline ends. Germline V gives CDR1 SGHRS, CDR2 YFSETQ. CDR3 size: 15 residues. CDR3 DNA: TGCGCCAGCAGAGAGTCGGGAGAAATGGGCTACGAGCAGTACTTC. It yields the protein CASRESGEMGYEQYF.

The V and J genes are TRBV10-1 and TRBJ2-5, with TRBD2 matching over 11 bases. The V gene's germline CDR1 is WNHNN and CDR2 SYGVQD (reference sequence). The V gene end was trimmed by 0 bases and the J gene end by 3 bases; junction bases not matched to a gene: 3. The CDR3 contains 16 residues. CDR3 sequence: CASSESILAGEETQYF. The CDR3 nucleotides read TGCGCCAGCAGTGAGTCGATACTAGCGGGGGAAGAGACCCAGTACTTC.

The rearrangement uses TRBV13 and TRBJ2-5, with 9 bases identical to TRBD2. The DNA end is a closer match to TRBJ2-7, so the J assignment may be wrong. The CDR3 has 15 amino acids. Germline V gene lookup returns CDR1 PRHDT and CDR2 FYEKMQ (reference sequence). As DNA, the CDR3 is TGTGCCAGCAGCCCCGCTGCTAGCGGGGAGCTCGAGCAGTACTTC. Its protein is CASSPAASGELEQYF.

J is TRBJ2-1 and V is TRBV13, with D maybe TRBD2 (7 bases). The CDR3 sequence is 17 residues long. Germline V gives CDR1 PRHDT, CDR2 FYEKMQ (reference sequence). The ends were cut back, 3 bases at V and 6 bases at J, with 21 bases in the middle. CDR3 nucleotides: TGTGCCAGCAGCTTCGAGGGGGGGGGTAGTCAGGGCAATGAGCAGTTCTTC. Translation: CASSFEGGGSQGNEQFF.

This clone has just a few counts. At one end the junction does not follow the germline gene, possibly because of a read error. V usage is TRBV30 and J usage is TRBJ1-6, with no clear D. Germline CDR1 GTSNPN, CDR2 SVGIG (reference sequence). The CDR3 is made up of 13 amino acids. CDR3 residues: CARSTGMNSPLHF. DNA of the CDR3: TGTGCCCGGAGCACCGGGATGAATTCACCCCTCCACTTT.

As for this clone: The junction does not match germline at one end; this may be a read error. Other DNA sequences in the sample encode the same CDR3. This chain joins TRBV13 and TRBJ2-3; 7 bases match TRBD2. Germline assignment: CDR1 PRHDT and CDR2 FYEKMQ (reference sequence). This CDR3 is 16 amino acids long. The chain's CDR3 is CASSTTLSGEGDTQYF. The CDR3 nucleotides read TGTGCCAGCAGCACCACCCTATCGGGGGAGGGAGATACGCAGTATTTC.

CDR3 in DNA: TGTGCCACCAGCAGAGATCCCGGGGTGGCTTCACCCCTCCACTTT. Amino acids: CATSRDPGVASPLHF. V is TRBV15 and J is TRBJ1-6; D is undetermined. Germline V gives CDR1 LNHNV, CDR2 YYDKDF (reference sequence). The CDR3 totals 15 residues. Trimming removed 0 bases at V and 9 bases at J, with 12 bases between.

The chain is built from TRBV6-5 and TRBJ2-2, with 7 positions matching TRBD2. Trimming at V came to 6 bases and at J to 0 bases, leaving 4 bases not matched to a gene. Germline assignment: CDR1 MNHEY and CDR2 SVGAGI. The CDR3 has 15 residues. The chain's CDR3 is CASRLGLANTGELFF. The CDR3 DNA sequence: TGTGCCAGCAGACTTGGACTAGCGAACACCGGGGAGCTGTTTTTT.

The chain combines TRBV7-2 with TRBJ1-5; D not certain. The CDR3 is 13 amino acids. Trimming left V 5 bases short and J 7 bases short, with 12 bases between. Germline V CDR1 and CDR2: SGHTA, FQGNSA. In DNA form, the CDR3 reads TGTGCCAGCAGCCCTTCCACGGGGCAGCCCCAGCATTTT. Protein: CASSPSTGQPQHF.

The chain joins TRBV9 to TRBJ2-5; D is perhaps TRBD1 or TRBD2 (5 bases each). Germline-derived CDR1 and CDR2 are SGDLS and YYNGEE. The germline V and J ends were trimmed by 4 bases and 5 bases, with 18 bases remaining between them. The CDR3 runs to 15 residues. The CDR3 here is CASSIEGRDGETQYF. The CDR3 coding sequence is TGTGCCAGCAGCATAGAGGGCAGGGATGGGGAGACCCAGTACTTC.

The genes are TRBV27 and TRBJ1-1; possible D gene TRBD1, 6 bases. Per the germline V gene, CDR1 is MNHEY and CDR2 is SMNVEV (reference sequence). The CDR3 runs to 11 residues. The V end was cut by 6 bases, the J end by 11 bases, with 13 bases between. The CDR3 nucleotides are TGTGCCAGCAGAGCAGGGGTGGTGGCTTTCTTT. This gives the protein CASRAGVVAFF.

This clone was counted between two and nine times. V gene TRBV30 combines with J gene TRBJ1-4; tentative D call: TRBD1 (5 bases). The CDR3 loop spans 14 amino acids. Trimming removed 3 bases from V and 5 bases from J, with 13 bases in between. Germline loops: CDR1 GTSNPN, CDR2 SVGIG (reference sequence). CDR3 sequence (DNA): TGTGCCTGGAGCCTAGGGCAGGGAAATGAAAAACTGTTTTTT. Protein: CAWSLGQGNEKLFF.